One sample yielded the 9 T cell receptor beta chains listed below, sequenced in a study of naive and memory T cell subsets. Described treatment: skin biopsy from PPD injection site in Mantoux-positive individual. An oligonucleotide containing a UMI was ligated to the 3' end of TCR cDNA. Amplification of ligated cDNA took four PCR rounds with SP2 and nested alpha and beta constant primers. TCRdb processed the UMI-ligation and nested PCR reads anew with MiXCR; each CDR3 protein has one entry. The table has around 33,000 distinct CDR3 sequences, about 6.2% seen once; the top ten hold approximately 3.3%. Source: skin, taken from a tuberculin skin test site. The receptors stem from an adult in good health.

The sample holds many counts of this clonotype. This chain connects TRBV11-2 to TRBJ2-5; 12 nucleotides match TRBD2. The V gene end was trimmed by 8 bases and the J gene end by 4 bases; junction bases not matched to a gene: 11. CDR1 SGHAT and CDR2 FQNNGV come from the germline V gene. The CDR3 consists of 16 residues. The CDR3 here is CASAETSGGLRETQYF. CDR3 coding DNA: TGTGCCAGCGCCGAGACTAGCGGGGGCCTTAGAGAGACCCAGTACTTC. The full variable domain, in which reference TRBV11-2 and TRBJ2-5 provide the parts outside the CDR3, is EAGVAQSPRYKIIEKRQSVAFWCNPISGHATLYWYQQILGQGPKLLIQFQNNGVVDDSQLPKDRFSAERLKGVDSTLKIQPAKLEDSAVYLCASAETSGGLRETQYFGPGTRLLVL.

This clonotype appeared many times. The chain employs TRBV27 and TRBJ1-2; possibly TRBD1 for D (6 bases). The ends were cut back, 6 bases at V and 7 bases at J, with 15 bases in the middle. This CDR3 contains 13 residues. CDR1 and CDR2 (germline): MNHEY, SMNVEV (reference sequence). CDR3 residues: CASSPRGEAGYTF. CDR3 coding DNA: TGTGCCAGCAGCCCCAGGGGTGAGGCTGGCTACACCTTC.

This clonotype was recorded at least ten times. The J gene is TRBJ2-1, the V gene TRBV7-9; no definite D call. From germline, CDR1 is SEHNR and CDR2 FQNEAQ (reference sequence). The ends were cut back, 5 bases at V and 7 bases at J, with 9 bases in the middle. The CDR3 spans 12 residues. The CDR3 region is CASSPLFNEQFF. CDR3 coding DNA: TGTGCCAGCAGCCCCCTCTTTAATGAGCAGTTCTTC.

This clonotype was seen ten or more times. The J gene is TRBJ1-1, the V gene TRBV20-1; TRBD1 agrees at 7 bases. V shed 6 bases and J 2 bases; nucleotides not matched to a gene: 15. CDR1 and CDR2 from the germline V gene are DFQATT and SNEGSKA (reference sequence). The CDR3 is 16 amino acids. The CDR3 loop reads CSATLLLQGRNTEAFF. The CDR3 nucleotides read TGCAGTGCAACCCTGCTCCTACAGGGGCGTAACACTGAAGCTTTCTTT.

This clonotype was seen ten or more times. The CDR3 spells CASSATDNSPLHF. The DNA of the CDR3 is TGTGCCAGCAGTGCGACAGATAATTCACCCCTCCACTTT. This rearrangement joins TRBV25-1 to TRBJ1-6; D might be TRBD1 (5 bases). CDR1 is MGHDK, CDR2 SYGVNS, per germline. The V end lost 4 bases, the J end lost 5 bases, and 6 bases lay between the germline ends. The CDR3 length is 13 residues.

Details on this clonotype: A much larger clone differs from this one at a single base, so this may be a read error. The rearrangement uses TRBV7-2 and TRBJ2-2; 8 nucleotides agree with TRBD2. The CDR3 has 15 amino acids. Germline CDR1 and CDR2: SGHTA and FQGNSA. CDR3 loop: CASSQMRGATGEPFF. The CDR3 DNA reads TGTGCCAGCAGCCAGATGCGGGGGGCAACCGGGGAGCCGTTTTTT.

This clonotype showed up just a few times. This chain connects TRBV19 to TRBJ2-2, with TRBD1 identical over 7 bases. From germline, CDR1 is LNHDA and CDR2 SQIVND (reference sequence). The CDR3 runs 12 residues. The V and J ends lost 11 bases and 5 bases, in that order; junction bases with no gene match: 5. The CDR3 DNA sequence: TGTGCCGGATCACAGGGGACCGGGGAGCTGTTTTTT. The encoded protein is CAGSQGTGELFF.

This clonotype was counted ten times or more. The chain has TRBV20-1 and TRBJ2-4, with TRBD2 matching 7 bases. The CDR3 runs to 14 residues. Germline CDR1 DFQATT, CDR2 SNEGSKA (reference sequence). Trimming at V came to 0 bases and at J to 5 bases, leaving 4 bases not matched to a gene. The CDR3 reads CSARDLTSENIQYF. The CDR3 DNA is TGCAGTGCTAGAGATCTTACTAGCGAAAACATTCAGTACTTC.

This clonotype was observed many times. The rearrangement links TRBV7-8 to TRBJ2-7; 8 nucleotides match TRBD2. Germline values: CDR1 SGHVS, CDR2 FQNEAQ. CDR3 length equals 16 residues. Trimming cost V 2 bases and J 6 bases; bases outside gene matches: 12. This CDR3 reads CASSLTLGGGRSEQYF. CDR3 bases: TGTGCCAGCAGCTTAACCCTCGGCGGGGGGCGAAGCGAGCAGTACTTC.